The entry below describes one T cell receptor (beta chain). Only in-frame clones appear in the TCRdb table, and some are missing; sequencing was by immunoSEQ multiplex PCR. This table holds just under 95,000 clones, about nine tenths found once. This sample was taken from a study of T cell responses to AZD1222 COVID-19 vaccine. Study-wide background: Analyses pooled second doses at about 4 or about 12 weeks.

This CDR3 contains 17 residues. V lost 1 base, J lost 3 bases, and 13 bases lay in between. Germline V gives CDR1 MGHDK, CDR2 SYGVNS. This TCR was sampled from an adult in good health. Sequences were derived from peripheral blood, sampled on day 0 of AZD1222 vaccination. The V call is TRBV25-1, the J call TRBJ2-6; D call uncertain. CDR3 bases: TGTGCCAGCAGTGAATCGATGGGCTGGGGTGGGGCCAACGTCCTGACTTTC. Amino acid sequence: CASSESMGWGGANVLTF.